This T cell receptor beta chain stems from a study of regulatory T cells in long-lasting Graves disease. Trimming left V 1 base short and J 0 bases short, with 19 bases between. Per the germline V gene, CDR1 is SNHLY and CDR2 is FYNNEI. The CDR3 length is 20 residues. In its sample, this clonotype was seen many times. Time point given: persistent/refractory GD, antithyroid drugs over 5 years with positive TRAb. The TCR library was made from RNA extracted from PBMCs. Clinicians diagnosed Graves' disease using American Thyroid Association guidelines. The authors built TCR beta libraries using iRepertoire HTBI primers and Arm-PCR of CDR3 regions. MiXCR, applied by TCRdb to the multiplex PCR reads, yields one record per CDR3 protein. The sample contains 400,000 or so distinct CDR3 sequences, less than 25% of which appear only once.

The chain couples TRBV2 to TRBJ2-6; D perhaps matches TRBD1 (5 bases). This receptor was taken from a female donor with Graves disease. This material consisted of peripheral blood mononuclear cells (PBMCs), taken when the disease was refractory, from a patient treated with antithyroid drugs. The CDR3 protein is CASSEDRYMAGVSGANVLTF. The CDR3 coding sequence is TGTGCCAGCAGTGAAGACAGGTACATGGCCGGAGTCTCTGGGGCCAACGTCCTGACTTTC.